The T cell receptor (beta chain) described here comes from a study of blood T cell repertoires in COVID-19 (dated by TCRdb to about 2020). With regard to the full study: The collaborator samples originated in the United States, Italy and Spain and spanned the acute and convalescent phases of COVID-19. The prospective study material was composed of cDNA or gDNA derived from T cells, B-cell-depleted T cells, or PBMCs. The dataset comprised deeply sampled blood TCRbeta repertoires from subjects exposed to, actively infected with, or recovered from COVID-19. The repertoires were released in a freely available public database meant as a resource for research on the immune response to SARS-CoV-2. Samples were obtained from the ongoing ImmuneRACE study (first 160 participants) and from some 1,200 subjects provided by 6 global collaborators. Nearly every sample came with metadata listing a de-identified subject ID, COVID-19 status, age in years and sex. HLA class I and class II types, where available, came from metadata supplied by the sample provider rather than from assay-based typing. The investigation overall reported the following: The quantity of clinical and demographic metadata differed by source and by participant and was supplied without curation.

TCRbeta CDR3 regions were amplified from genomic DNA by means of the immunoSEQ Assay, a bias-controlled multiplex PCR. Per the authors' processing: The number of nucleated cells in each sample was estimated from the amplification of reference gene primers within the assay. To quantify the absolute abundance of each unique TCRbeta CDR3 rearrangement, sequence reads were collapsed and filtered. For each sample, productive Simpson clonality was calculated as the square root of Simpson's diversity index across productive rearrangements. The immuneACCESS repertoire file appears here via TCRdb, limited to in-frame rearrangements. These files lack a portion of the clones; in checked studies, under half of the deficit traces to unresolved V genes, and the cause of the others is not known. The D gene and trimming were derived from the DNA, and the V and J assignments and clone size from that table. In all, the sample holds 150,000 to 200,000 clones, and over 80% of those were seen once. The top ten clonotypes cover 7.8% of the sample.

Of note for this clone: The target of this receptor is not known. Base qualities are missing; no much larger clone stands one base away.

One collaborating source in Seattle enrolled patients while the patients were actively infected and followed the patients over time throughout the course of disease. Collaborating institutions collected whole blood in K2EDTA tubes following their own protocols. Collaborator samples were shipped for TCRbeta analysis as frozen whole blood, isolated PBMCs, or DNA extracted from either sample type. The receptor's source is an older woman with COVID-19, enrolled during active disease. The sequencing input was peripheral blood.

The DNA reads as follows: TGTGCCAGCAGCCAAGCCTCCCGACGGGGACTAGCGGGAGGAGAAGATACGCAGTATTTT. It translates as CASSQASRRGLAGGEDTQYF. The chain uses TRBV14 and TRBJ2-3, and 15 junctional nucleotides match TRBD2. The germline V end is reduced by 1 base and the J end by 5 bases; junction bases left unmatched: 13. In the germline V gene, CDR1 corresponds to SGHDN and CDR2 to FVKESK. Counted from cysteine to phenylalanine, this CDR3 has 20 amino acids. The only DNA kept is the CDR3, 60 bases in frame from the first base.